The clone carrying this T cell receptor beta chain was detected only a few times. TCRdb ran MiXCR on the reads and lists one entry per CDR3 protein. The sample yields under 600,000 distinct CDR3 sequences, 15% to 20% seen once. The data were obtained in a study of T cell repertoires in cytomegalovirus infection. Trimming stripped 1 base from V and 2 bases from J, with 11 bases between. Germline assignment: CDR1 SGHTA and CDR2 FQGTGA. The CDR3 contains 16 residues. Sequencing was performed on CD8+ T cells from PBMCs. V is TRBV7-3 and J is TRBJ2-2; D gene ambiguous. The TCR was taken from a human donor in good health (CMV status not recorded). Some clones in this sample may be carry-over from other donors' samples. CDR3 coding DNA: TGTGCCAGCAGCTTAAATCCCTTCGAAAACACCGGGGAGCTGTTTTTT. Its protein is CASSLNPFENTGELFF.